The next 16 T cell receptor beta chains were all read from a single sample in a study of cytomegalovirus exposure and HLA in healthy donors. PCR used 60 Vbeta primers and 13 Jbeta primers. Clones were read by immunoSEQ multiplex PCR, and TCRdb kept only the in-frame ones, dropping some. The sample holds 150,000 to 200,000 clones, about 72% seen once. The source material was PBMCs. Receptors originate from a girl aged 5-17 years in good health and CMV-seronegative.

The chain couples TRBV7-2 to TRBJ2-1, with D perhaps matching TRBD1 (6 bases). Trimming stripped 1 base from V and 5 bases from J, with 9 bases between. The CDR3 consists of 14 residues. Germline CDR1 and CDR2: SGHTA and FQGNSA. CDR3 bases: TGTGCCAGCAGCTTAGTTTCAGGGGACAATGAGCAGTTCTTC. This sequence encodes CASSLVSGDNEQFF.

This chain links TRBV6-5 with TRBJ2-1, with TRBD1 matching 8 bases. CDR1 and CDR2 from the germline V gene are MNHEY and SVGAGI. This CDR3 is built from 16 residues. The V segment lost 0 bases and the J segment 7 bases; nucleotides outside the gene matches: 8. The CDR3: CASSYSRQGKDNEQFF. In DNA, the CDR3 is TGTGCCAGCAGTTACTCGCGACAGGGGAAAGATAATGAGCAGTTCTTC.

The chain uses TRBV5-1 and TRBJ1-4, with D perhaps matching TRBD1 (6 bases). The ends were cut back, 0 bases at V and 10 bases at J, with 13 bases in the middle. The germline CDR1 and CDR2 sequences are SGHRS and YFSETQ. This CDR3 contains 14 residues. In DNA form, the CDR3 reads TGCGCCAGCAGCTTGGGACAGGCCGCGGCAAAACTGTTTTTT. Its protein is CASSLGQAAAKLFF.

The chain uses TRBV27 and TRBJ1-1; unclear D gene. Trimming took 3 bases from V and 5 from J, leaving 22 bases between them. Germline assignment: CDR1 MNHEY and CDR2 SMNVEV (reference sequence). The CDR3 runs to 17 residues. The chain's CDR3 is CASSFHGMAGSGTEAFF. CDR3 DNA sequence: TGTGCCAGCAGTTTCCACGGGATGGCTGGATCGGGGACTGAAGCTTTCTTT.

Turning to this clone: Other nucleotide sequences in the sample specify the same CDR3. The rearrangement links TRBV19 to TRBJ1-2; no definite D call. The CDR3 extends over 13 amino acids. V lost 6 bases and J 4 bases, leaving 12 bases between the germline ends. In germline, CDR1 is LNHDA, CDR2 SQIVND (reference sequence). For the CDR3, the DNA is TGTGCCAGTAGCCACAGTTCCCTCTATGGCTACACCTTC. This encodes CASSHSSLYGYTF.

The V gene is TRBV6-1, the J gene TRBJ2-1; D not resolved. Germline assignment: CDR1 MNHNS and CDR2 SASEGT. This CDR3 has 10 residues. Trimming left V 7 bases short and J 8 bases short, with 6 bases between. The CDR3 DNA follows: TGTGCCAGCACCGAGTATGAGCAGTTCTTC. As protein: CASTEYEQFF.

The V and J genes are TRBV2 and TRBJ2-5; the D gene is possibly TRBD2 (7 bases). Germline V gives CDR1 SNHLY, CDR2 FYNNEI. The CDR3 is 15 residues long. Trimming removed 6 bases from V and 5 bases from J, with 19 bases in between. The CDR3 here is CASRMGGQGWETQYF. The CDR3 DNA sequence: TGTGCCAGCAGGATGGGGGGGCAGGGCTGGGAGACCCAGTACTTC.

In this sample, this clone turned up a few times. The V and J genes are TRBV27 and TRBJ2-1, with 8 bases matching TRBD2. The CDR3 has 14 amino acids. Trimming at V came to 6 bases and at J to 5 bases, leaving 6 bases not matched to a gene. Per the germline V gene, CDR1 is MNHEY and CDR2 is SMNVEV (reference sequence). CDR3 in amino acids: CASRTGGPHNEQFF. As DNA, the CDR3 is TGTGCCAGCAGGACGGGGGGGCCTCACAATGAGCAGTTCTTC.

J is TRBJ2-7 and V is TRBV10-1; 14 positions agree with TRBD2. This CDR3 is 17 amino acids long. The V gene's germline CDR1 is WNHNN and CDR2 SYGVQD (reference sequence). Unmatched junction bases numbered 3, after V lost 0 bases and J lost 2 bases. CDR3 sequence (DNA): TGCGCCAGCAGTGAGTCCCGACTAGCGGGGGGGACCTACGAGCAGTACTTC. This translates into CASSESRLAGGTYEQYF.

This chain links TRBV4-1 with TRBJ1-6; TRBD1 matches at 8 bases. Germline values: CDR1 MGHRA, CDR2 YSYEKL. J was trimmed by 9 bases and V by 0 bases; bases with no gene match: 1. This CDR3 comprises 14 residues. CDR3 loop: CASSQDRGLSPLHF. Written as DNA, the CDR3 is TGCGCCAGCAGCCAAGACAGGGGGCTTTCACCCCTCCACTTT.

The chain links TRBV15 to TRBJ2-3, with D possibly being TRBD1 (6 bases). The CDR3 runs 15 residues. Trimming removed 0 bases at V and 2 bases at J, with 9 bases between. CDR1 LNHNV and CDR2 YYDKDF come from the germline V gene (reference sequence). CDR3 coding DNA: TGTGCCACCAGCAGAGATCAGGGGAACACAGATACGCAGTATTTT. Residues: CATSRDQGNTDTQYF.

This clone was seen only once. The J gene is TRBJ2-7, the V gene TRBV28; possibly TRBD2 for D (6 bases). The CDR3 is 15 amino acids. Germline lookup yields CDR1 MDHEN and CDR2 SYDVKM. V lost 2 bases and J 2 bases, leaving 13 bases between the germline ends. Here the CDR3 reads CASSLRGASTYEQYF. The CDR3 DNA is TGTGCCAGCAGTTTACGCGGGGCCTCTACCTACGAGCAGTACTTC. Filled out from reference TRBV28 and TRBJ2-7, the complete variable domain reads DVKVTQSSRYLVKRTGEKVFLECVQDMDHENMFWYRQDPGLGLRLIYFSYDVKMKEKGDIPEGYSVSREKKERFSLILESASTNQTSMYLCASSLRGASTYEQYFGPGTRLTVT.

J is TRBJ2-1 and V is TRBV13; TRBD1 aligns across 8 bases. The CDR3 totals 15 residues. V shed 4 bases and J 12 bases; nucleotides not matched to a gene: 14. Germline assignment: CDR1 PRHDT and CDR2 FYEKMQ (reference sequence). CDR3 loop: CASSYPGTGGFVQFF. The CDR3 DNA reads TGTGCCAGCAGCTACCCCGGGACAGGAGGATTTGTGCAGTTCTTC.

DNA for the CDR3: TGTGCCAGCAGCCTACCTGGGACTAGCGGGGGCCACACAGATACGCAGTATTTT. Its translation is CASSLPGTSGGHTDTQYF. The V call is TRBV4-2, the J call TRBJ2-3; TRBD2 matches at 14 bases. V lost 4 bases and J lost 2; bases outside the gene matches: 8. Germline-derived CDR1 and CDR2 are LGHNA and YNFKEQ. The CDR3 runs to 18 residues.

The chain uses TRBV4-1 and TRBJ2-1, with D tentatively TRBD1 (6 bases). The CDR3 contains 14 residues. In germline, CDR1 is MGHRA, CDR2 YSYEKL. Trimming pared 5 bases from V and 6 bases from J, leaving 14 bases between. DNA for the CDR3: TGCGCCAGCAGCAAAAACAGGGTGGGCAATGAGCAGTTCTTC. Its translation: CASSKNRVGNEQFF.

This clone occurred once. The chain employs TRBV6-5 and TRBJ2-3; TRBD2 matches 7 bases. Germline CDR1 MNHEY, CDR2 SVGAGI. V dropped 4 bases and J dropped 0; count of bases not matched to a gene: 1. CDR3 length equals 14 residues. The DNA of the CDR3 is TGTGCCAGCAGTTGGCGGGGGAGCACAGATACGCAGTATTTT. This codes for CASSWRGSTDTQYF.